The 30 T cell receptor beta chains below all came from one sample that was sequenced in a study of T cells in Graves' hyperthyroidism and ophthalmopathy. RNA transcripts yielded amplified TCR beta CDR3 regions. Carried out on the TCR CDR3, a first-round RT-PCR used the HTBI primer set. TCRdb itself ran the multiplex PCR reads through MiXCR, one entry per CDR3 protein. The data show 350,000 or so distinct CDR3 sequences, with about a sixth seen just once and around 15% held by the top ten. Sequenced material: blood. Receptors originate from a woman aged 40 to 50 with Graves' ophthalmopathy.

This clonotype was counted at least ten times. The chain uses TRBV7-8 and TRBJ2-2; D is unclear. The CDR3 spans 14 residues. The ends were cut back, 5 bases at V and 13 bases at J, with 20 bases in the middle. Germline loops: CDR1 SGHVS, CDR2 FQNEAQ. The CDR3 DNA sequence: TGTGCCAGCAGCCGTCGGGTAGAGGTCCCGGGGCTGTTTTTT. It is translated as CASSRRVEVPGLFF.

This clonotype was observed many times. V and J are TRBV6-4 and TRBJ2-1, with 11 bases aligning to TRBD1. The CDR3 is made up of 18 amino acids. V was clipped by 4 bases and J by 6 bases; unmatched bases: 14. CDR1 and CDR2 (germline): MRHNA, SNTAGT. For the CDR3, the DNA is TGTGCCAGCAGTGGCTGGACAGGGGGCTCCCGGGCAGGCAATGAGCAGTTCTTC. It translates to CASSGWTGGSRAGNEQFF.

This sequence joins TRBV6-1 and TRBJ2-7; D unclear. V lost 6 bases to trimming and J lost 1 base, with 13 bases between them. Germline V gives CDR1 MNHNS, CDR2 SASEGT. CDR3 size: 14 residues. The CDR3 DNA is TGTGCCAGCAGCCCCAGCAGAGGTTCCTACGAGCAGTACTTC. Its protein product is CASSPSRGSYEQYF.

This clonotype was counted at least ten times. The CDR3 coding sequence is TGTGCCAGCATCTTCATCCCCGGGACCCCGCGGACTGAAGCTTTCTTT. Translated, it gives CASIFIPGTPRTEAFF. This chain connects TRBV12-3 or TRBV12-4 to TRBJ1-1; a possible D gene is TRBD1 (5 bases). V dropped 7 bases and J dropped 5 bases, with 23 bases sitting between them. The CDR3 has 16 residues.

This clonotype occurred many times. The rearrangement joins TRBV10-3 to TRBJ1-2; D possibly corresponds to TRBD1 (5 bases). The CDR3 is 13 amino acids. CDR1 and CDR2 (germline): ENHRY, SYGVKD. Trimming stripped 3 bases from V and 7 bases from J, with 12 bases between. The CDR3 DNA is TGTGCCATCAGTGACAGGGATCGCCCTGGCTACACCTTC. Protein sequence: CAISDRDRPGYTF.

At least ten counts were recorded for this clonotype. The chain has TRBV19 and TRBJ2-4; no firm D call. Germline CDR1 LNHDA, CDR2 SQIVND (reference sequence). Trimming left V 5 bases short and J 1 base short, with 15 bases between. There are 16 residues in the CDR3. CDR3 DNA sequence: TGTGCCAGTAGTGAAAGTCCACCCCTCGCCAAAAACATTCAGTACTTC. Translated: CASSESPPLAKNIQYF.

This clonotype was observed at least ten times. The J gene is TRBJ2-5, the V gene TRBV5-6, with no clear D. Between the trimmed V and J ends, which lost 1 base and 0 bases, there was a span of 7 bases. There are 14 residues in the CDR3. Germline V gene sequence: CDR1 SGHDT, CDR2 YYEEEE. The DNA of the CDR3 is TGTGCCAGCAGCTTGAGTTGGGACCAAGAGACCCAGTACTTC. Amino acid sequence: CASSLSWDQETQYF. The entire variable domain, with the rest obtained from reference TRBV5-6 and TRBJ2-5, is as follows: DAGVTQSPTHLIKTRGQQVTLRCSPKSGHDTVSWYQQALGQGPQFIFQYYEEEERQRGNFPDRFSGHQFPNYSSELNVNALLLGDSALYLCASSLSWDQETQYFGPGTRLLVL.

The CDR3 loop reads CASSPGQTSYEQYF. CDR3 DNA sequence: TGTGCCAGCAGCCCGGGACAGACGTCCTACGAGCAGTACTTC. The genes are TRBV7-2 and TRBJ2-7; 7 bases line up with TRBD1. Germline loops: CDR1 SGHTA, CDR2 FQGNSA. The CDR3 runs 14 residues. V lost 5 bases to trimming and J lost 1 base; unmatched junction nucleotides: 5.

This clonotype was seen many times. This rearrangement joins TRBV18 to TRBJ1-1; TRBD1 aligns across 7 bases. The germline V gene encodes CDR1 KGHSH and CDR2 LQKENI. This CDR3 contains 14 residues. The junction had 5 bases not matched to a gene; V was cut back by 2 bases and J by 5 bases. This CDR3 reads CASSPTTGDTEAFF. The CDR3 coding sequence is TGTGCCAGCTCACCAACTACAGGGGATACTGAAGCTTTCTTT.

This clonotype was seen only a few times. This rearrangement joins TRBV30 to TRBJ1-2; 8 nucleotides line up with TRBD1. The CDR3 extends over 13 amino acids. After removal of 1 base from V and 6 bases from J, the junction contained 4 bases not matched to a gene. Germline assignment: CDR1 GTSNPN and CDR2 SVGIG (reference sequence). CDR3 sequence reads: CAWSEDREHGYTF. CDR3 in DNA: TGTGCCTGGAGTGAGGACAGGGAACATGGCTACACCTTC.

This clonotype was seen many times. The rearrangement uses TRBV19 and TRBJ2-2, with D tentatively TRBD2 (6 bases). The CDR3 covers 16 residues. CDR1 LNHDA and CDR2 SQIVND come from the germline V gene (reference sequence). V lost 0 bases and J lost 5, with 13 bases in between. The CDR3 loop reads CASSIDGSGGTGELFF. The CDR3 DNA reads as TGTGCCAGTAGTATAGATGGATCCGGAGGGACCGGGGAGCTGTTTTTT.

This clonotype occurred many times. V is TRBV20-1 and J is TRBJ1-2; 8 bases map to TRBD1. Per germline, CDR1 DFQATT and CDR2 SNEGSKA (reference sequence). The CDR3 loop spans 14 amino acids. V lost 6 bases to trimming and J lost 3 bases; unmatched junction nucleotides: 9. The CDR3 loop is CSAEIIQGDYGYTF. CDR3 DNA sequence: TGCAGTGCCGAAATCATACAGGGGGACTATGGCTACACCTTC.

The chain has TRBV13 and TRBJ2-7; TRBD2 agrees at 13 bases. CDR1 is PRHDT and CDR2 is FYEKMQ in the germline V gene (reference sequence). The CDR3 totals 16 residues. Trimming cost V 2 bases and J 3 bases; bases outside gene matches: 4. CDR3: CASSLRLAGGLYEQYF. CDR3 nucleotides: TGTGCCAGCAGCTTACGACTAGCGGGAGGCCTCTACGAGCAGTACTTC.

Ten or more counts support this clonotype. The V and J genes are TRBV12-3 or TRBV12-4 and TRBJ1-1; D ambiguous. The V gene lost 0 bases and the J gene lost 1 base, with 6 bases spanning the gap. The CDR3 runs 14 residues. Written as DNA, the CDR3 is TGTGCCAGCAGTTTAGCGACACAGAACACTGAAGCTTTCTTT. Its translation: CASSLATQNTEAFF.

This rearrangement joins TRBV7-8 to TRBJ1-6; D not certain. V lost 2 bases, J lost 10 bases, and 24 bases lay in between. Germline V gives CDR1 SGHVS, CDR2 FQNEAQ. The CDR3 is 18 residues long. Here the CDR3 reads CASSLRVRFGSRQSPLHF. The CDR3 DNA is TGTGCCAGCAGCTTAAGGGTCCGGTTCGGGTCCCGACAATCACCCCTCCACTTT.

This clonotype has ten or more counts. At one boundary the junction diverges from the germline segment, which might be a read error. The chain joins TRBV6-2 or TRBV6-3 to TRBJ2-7; perhaps D is TRBD1 or TRBD2 (5 bases each). Germline V gene data show CDR1 as MNHEY and CDR2 as SVGEGT. The length of the CDR3 is 15 residues. CDR3 nucleotides: TGTGCCAGCAGTTACTCGAGAGGGGTCGCCTACGAGCAGCACTTC. Translating it yields CASSYSRGVAYEQHF.

This clonotype was detected ten times or more. The CDR3 region has the DNA TGTGCCAGCAGCATACAGGGTGGTAGCAATCAGCCCCAGCATTTT. Encoded protein: CASSIQGGSNQPQHF. The rearrangement links TRBV7-2 to TRBJ1-5; D might be TRBD1 (6 bases). The V gene lost 5 bases and the J gene lost 0 bases, with 11 bases spanning the gap. Germline V gene lookup returns CDR1 SGHTA and CDR2 FQGNSA. This CDR3 has 15 amino acids.

This clonotype was observed at least ten times. The chain links TRBV19 to TRBJ1-1, with TRBD1 matching 8 bases. Trimming took 4 bases from V and 0 from J; bases not matched to a gene: 1. This CDR3 contains 14 residues. Germline V gene lookup returns CDR1 LNHDA and CDR2 SQIVND (reference sequence). CDR3 residues: CASSRDRMNTEAFF. DNA for the CDR3: TGTGCCAGTAGTAGGGACAGGATGAACACTGAAGCTTTCTTT.

This clonotype has a count of ten or more. The rearrangement uses TRBV11-2 and TRBJ2-7, with D maybe TRBD1 (6 bases). The V and J ends lost 1 base and 3 bases respectively, with 13 bases between them. From germline, CDR1 is SGHAT and CDR2 FQNNGV. The CDR3 is 15 residues long. CDR3 nucleotides: TGTGCCAGCAGCTTAGGCCAGGGGTACAGCTACGAGCAGTACTTC. As protein: CASSLGQGYSYEQYF.

At least ten counts were recorded for this clonotype. The J gene is TRBJ1-1, the V gene TRBV7-9, with a tentative D call TRBD1 (5 bases). The V end was cut by 4 bases, the J end by 1 base, with 10 bases between. Germline values: CDR1 SEHNR, CDR2 FQNEAQ (reference sequence). The CDR3 is 14 amino acids. CDR3 bases: TGTGCCAGCAGCTCAACCGACAGGAACACTGAAGCTTTCTTT. It specifies CASSSTDRNTEAFF.

This clonotype has a count of ten or more. This CDR3 reads CASSYTSARGETQYF. The CDR3 DNA is TGTGCCAGCAGTTATACTAGCGCCCGTGGGGAGACCCAGTACTTC. The rearrangement uses TRBV6-5 and TRBJ2-5; 7 bases map to TRBD2. Germline loops: CDR1 MNHEY, CDR2 SVGAGI. V gave up 3 bases and J gave up 5 bases; unmatched junction bases: 9. The CDR3 runs 15 residues.

This clonotype appeared many times. The chain has TRBV30 and TRBJ1-1; 7 positions match TRBD1. Trimming at V came to 1 base and at J to 7 bases, leaving 12 bases not matched to a gene. CDR3 length: 15 residues. The germline CDR1 and CDR2 sequences are GTSNPN and SVGIG (reference sequence). CDR3 sequence: CAWSAESGGYGEAFF. As DNA, the CDR3 is TGTGCCTGGAGTGCCGAATCAGGGGGATATGGTGAAGCTTTCTTT.

This clonotype was counted ten times or more. The V and J genes are TRBV12-3 or TRBV12-4 and TRBJ2-4; 10 nucleotides align to TRBD2. The V gene end was trimmed by 6 bases and the J gene end by 7 bases; junction bases not matched to a gene: 9. This CDR3 has 15 amino acids. The CDR3 protein is CASSPSGRAGNIQYF. CDR3 sequence (DNA): TGTGCCAGCAGCCCAAGCGGGAGGGCGGGGAACATTCAGTACTTC.

This clonotype was picked up many times. The V gene is TRBV5-1, the J gene TRBJ2-5; no definite D call. Germline V gene sequence: CDR1 SGHRS, CDR2 YFSETQ. This CDR3 spans 13 amino acids. V was pared by 3 bases and J by 5 bases, with 11 bases between. In DNA, the CDR3 is TGCGCCAGCAGCTCTCCGGGCCTGGAGACCCAGTACTTC. It translates to CASSSPGLETQYF.

This clonotype has at least ten counts. In DNA, the CDR3 is TGCAGTGTTCTCATACCACAGGGGGCGGGCGAGCAGTACTTC. The encoded protein is CSVLIPQGAGEQYF. V and J are TRBV20-1 and TRBJ2-7, with 9 nucleotides matching TRBD1. This CDR3 has 14 amino acids. Germline CDR1 and CDR2: DFQATT and SNEGSKA (reference sequence). Trimming at V came to 7 bases and at J to 6 bases, leaving 13 bases not matched to a gene.

This clonotype has a count of ten or more. V and J are TRBV6-2 or TRBV6-3 and TRBJ2-7; TRBD1 is a possible D gene (6 bases). V was clipped by 5 bases and J by 5 bases, with 19 bases between them. The CDR3 spans 15 residues. CDR1 and CDR2 from the germline V gene are MNHEY and SVGEGT. CDR3 protein: CASSTLGTISDEQYF. The CDR3 nucleotides are TGTGCCAGCAGTACCCTTGGGACAATCTCTGACGAGCAGTACTTC.

V usage is TRBV6-1 and J usage is TRBJ1-1; no clear D gene. CDR3 length equals 13 residues. Germline loops: CDR1 MNHNS, CDR2 SASEGT. Trimming took off 0 bases at V and 6 bases at J, with 8 bases between the two ends. In nucleotides, the CDR3 is TGTGCCAGCAGTGAAGCTGGTTACGCTGAAGCTTTCTTT. Protein product: CASSEAGYAEAFF.

This clonotype has a count of ten or more. The rearrangement joins TRBV28 to TRBJ2-2, with unresolved D. The germline V and J ends were trimmed by 2 bases and 5 bases, with 12 bases remaining between them. Per the germline V gene, CDR1 is MDHEN and CDR2 is SYDVKM. The CDR3 sequence is 15 residues long. CDR3 protein: CASSLVLGKTGELFF. The CDR3 region has the DNA TGTGCCAGCAGTTTAGTACTGGGAAAAACCGGGGAGCTGTTTTTT.

This clonotype was detected ten times or more. The gene calls are TRBV4-1 and TRBJ2-7; 7 nucleotides match TRBD1. Germline CDR1 reads MGHRA; CDR2 reads YSYEKL. The CDR3 is made up of 16 amino acids. V lost 4 bases, J lost 0 bases, and 9 bases stayed unmatched. The CDR3 here is CASSPSHDRASYEQYF. Written as DNA, the CDR3 is TGCGCCAGCAGCCCAAGTCATGACAGGGCCTCCTACGAGCAGTACTTC.

This clonotype came up many times. The chain has TRBV5-1 and TRBJ2-5; D unresolved. V lost 2 bases, J lost 3 bases, and 11 bases lay in between. This CDR3 comprises 14 residues. The germline CDR1 and CDR2 sequences are SGHRS and YFSETQ. The CDR3 coding sequence is TGCGCCAGCAGCTTCGGGCAGGTTGAAGAGACCCAGTACTTC. This codes for CASSFGQVEETQYF.